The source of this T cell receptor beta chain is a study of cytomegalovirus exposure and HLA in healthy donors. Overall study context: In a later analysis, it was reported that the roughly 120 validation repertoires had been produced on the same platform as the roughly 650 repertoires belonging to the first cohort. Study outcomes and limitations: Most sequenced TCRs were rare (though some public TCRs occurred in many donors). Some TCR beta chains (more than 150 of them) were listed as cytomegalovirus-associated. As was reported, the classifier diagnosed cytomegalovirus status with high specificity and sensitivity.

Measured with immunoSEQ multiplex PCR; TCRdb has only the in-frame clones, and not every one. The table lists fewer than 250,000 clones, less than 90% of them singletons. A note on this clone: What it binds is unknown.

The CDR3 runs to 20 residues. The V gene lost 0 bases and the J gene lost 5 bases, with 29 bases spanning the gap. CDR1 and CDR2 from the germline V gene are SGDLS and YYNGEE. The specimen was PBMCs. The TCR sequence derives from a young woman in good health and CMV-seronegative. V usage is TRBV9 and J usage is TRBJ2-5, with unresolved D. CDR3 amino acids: CASSVGSVGISPGLGETQYF. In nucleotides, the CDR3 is TGTGCCAGCAGCGTAGGGTCGGTTGGGATCAGCCCGGGTCTTGGGGAGACCCAGTACTTC.